This is a list of T cell receptor beta chains from one sample in a study of neurological immune-mediated disorders. TCRdb reanalysed the 5' RACE reads using MiXCR and keeps one entry per CDR3 protein. The sample shows about 46,000 distinct CDR3 sequences, just over 3% of them seen only once. The sample taken for sequencing was PBMCs. The receptors derive from a woman aged 45-59 years with multiple sclerosis. Each CDR3 is given with its conserved first and last residue. Each record gives: clone size, D gene, J gene, V gene, CDR3 protein, CDR3 DNA. The D gene is left open where the match is weak. Each size is once, few, many or a size class.

>many|.|TRBJ2-3|TRBV29-1
CSVEAGITDTQYF
TGCAGCGTTGAAGCGGGAATCACAGATACGCAGTATTTT
>many|TRBD2|TRBJ2-1|TRBV10-1
CASKLRGTSGRYHPVDEQFF
TGCGCCAGCAAACTCCGTGGGACTAGCGGAAGGTACCATCCTGTCGATGAGCAGTTCTTC
>many|.|TRBJ2-4|TRBV30
CAWTKGAKNIQYF
TGTGCCTGGACGAAAGGGGCCAAAAACATTCAGTACTTC
>many|.|TRBJ1-6|TRBV20-1
CSAREPGSSSYNSPLHF
TGCAGTGCTAGAGAACCGGGGTCAAGCTCCTATAATTCACCCCTCCACTTT
>many|.|TRBJ1-5|TRBV10-3
CAISASGVNQPQHF
TGTGCCATCAGTGCTTCAGGGGTCAATCAGCCCCAGCATTTT
>many|.|TRBJ2-7|TRBV7-2
CASSLTGPEQYF
TGTGCCAGCAGCTTAACGGGGCCTGAGCAGTACTTC
>many|TRBD2|TRBJ2-3|TRBV5-1
CASSWTSGTITDTQYF
TGCGCCAGCAGCTGGACTAGCGGGACAATCACAGATACGCAGTATTTT
>many|TRBD1|TRBJ1-2|TRBV20-1
CSAITRGASYGYTF
TGCAGTGCTATCACCAGGGGGGCTAGCTATGGCTACACCTTC
>many|.|TRBJ1-5|TRBV11-3
CASSPRLWGQESFVLSNQPQHF
TGTGCCAGCAGCCCCCGATTATGGGGGCAAGAAAGCTTCGTCTTGAGTAATCAGCCCCAGCATTTT
>many|TRBD2|TRBJ2-3|TRBV5-6
CASSLTGTSGIDTQYF
TGTGCCAGCAGCCTCACCGGGACTAGCGGGATTGATACGCAGTATTTT
>many|.|TRBJ2-1|TRBV1
CTSSQAPAAGGLRYNEQFF
TGCACCAGCAGCCAAGCCCCCGCTGCGGGAGGCCTCCGTTACAATGAGCAGTTCTTC
>many|.|TRBJ2-1|TRBV25-1
CASSDLRTASSYNEQFF
TGTGCCAGCAGTGACCTCCGGACCGCGAGCTCCTACAATGAGCAGTTCTTC
>many|TRBD1|TRBJ1-1|TRBV5-1
CASSLGGQGSEAFF
TGCGCCAGCAGCTTGGGGGGACAGGGGTCTGAAGCTTTCTTT
>many|TRBD2|TRBJ2-1|TRBV5-6
CASSPIAGVLHNEQFF
TGTGCCAGCAGCCCCATAGCGGGAGTGTTGCACAATGAGCAGTTCTTC
>few|TRBD2|TRBJ2-3|TRBV27
CASSRTSGLTDTQYF
TGTGCCAGCAGCAGGACTAGCGGGCTCACAGATACGCAGTATTTT
>many|TRBD1|TRBJ1-5|TRBV5-1
CASSSGQGDGQPQHF
TGCGCCAGCAGTTCTGGTCAGGGGGACGGTCAGCCCCAGCATTTT
>many|.|TRBJ1-5|TRBV20-1
CSAPWSQGVSQNQPQHF
TGCAGTGCTCCCTGGTCACAGGGAGTTTCCCAAAATCAGCCCCAGCATTTT
>many|.|TRBJ1-2|TRBV6-6
CASSYTWGKGGYGYTF
TGTGCCAGCAGTTACACGTGGGGTAAAGGGGGCTATGGCTACACCTTC
>many|TRBD1|TRBJ1-3|TRBV7-8
CASSATRDRLAGNTIYF
TGTGCCAGCAGCGCAACCCGGGACAGGCTCGCCGGAAACACCATATATTTT
>many|.|TRBJ2-5|TRBV25-1
CASSELSGGTQETQYF
TGTGCCAGCAGTGAATTAAGCGGAGGGACGCAAGAGACCCAGTACTTC
>many|TRBD2|TRBJ2-7|TRBV19
CASAAAGVSYEQYF
TGTGCCAGCGCCGCGGCGGGAGTCTCCTACGAGCAGTACTTC
>many|.|TRBJ2-7|TRBV12-3/TRBV12-4
CASSSAGTYEQYF
TGTGCCAGCAGTTCAGCGGGCACCTACGAGCAGTACTTC
>many|.|TRBJ2-7|TRBV10-3
CAISDWDLANPYEQYF
TGTGCCATCAGTGATTGGGACCTAGCCAATCCCTACGAGCAGTACTTC
>many|.|TRBJ2-2|TRBV5-1
CASSLEPSSTGELFF
TGCGCCAGCAGCTTGGAGCCTAGCAGCACCGGGGAGCTGTTTTTT
>many|TRBD2|TRBJ2-7|TRBV20-1
CSAIRAGPPYEQYF
TGCAGTGCTATAAGAGCGGGACCCCCCTACGAGCAGTACTTC
>many|.|TRBJ2-1|TRBV9
CASSVGLSEQFF
TGTGCCAGCAGCGTAGGGCTGTCTGAGCAGTTCTTC
>many|.|TRBJ2-5|TRBV20-1
CSARGPLGGMGRRETQYF
TGCAGTGCTAGAGGTCCCCTCGGAGGAATGGGCCGTCGAGAGACCCAGTACTTC
>many|.|TRBJ2-5|TRBV29-1
CSVLLGGSQETQYF
TGCAGCGTTCTGTTAGGGGGGAGCCAAGAGACCCAGTACTTC
>many|TRBD1|TRBJ1-6|TRBV7-6
CASSPGRGLGSPLHF
TGTGCCAGCAGCCCAGGCAGGGGGCTGGGCTCACCCCTCCACTTT
>many|.|TRBJ2-2|TRBV11-2
CASSLVAGELYGLGTGELFF
TGTGCCAGCAGCTTAGTTGCCGGGGAGTTGTATGGGTTAGGCACCGGGGAGCTGTTTTTT
>many|.|TRBJ2-1|TRBV20-1
CSARESPSLPREFF
TGCAGTGCTAGAGAATCACCCAGTCTCCCAAGGGAGTTCTTC
>many|TRBD1|TRBJ1-6|TRBV6-5
CASSYGTGIVSPLHF
TGTGCCAGCAGTTACGGGACAGGGATCGTTTCACCCCTCCACTTT
>many|TRBD1|TRBJ1-1|TRBV20-1
CSAGQGAGTEAFF
TGCAGTGCTGGACAGGGGGCGGGCACTGAAGCTTTCTTT
>many|TRBD1|TRBJ1-1|TRBV7-9
CASSWSGDRVGEAFF
TGTGCCAGCAGCTGGAGCGGGGACAGGGTTGGTGAAGCTTTCTTT
>many|TRBD2|TRBJ2-1|TRBV10-2
CASLMGTSGTEQFF
TGCGCCTCCCTGATGGGGACTAGCGGGACTGAGCAGTTCTTC
>many|.|TRBJ2-2|TRBV10-3
CATKPQGFGELFF
TGTGCCACCAAACCTCAGGGATTCGGGGAGCTGTTTTTT
>many|.|TRBJ1-1|TRBV18
CASSSEGRFMNTEAFF
TGTGCCAGCTCATCAGAGGGGAGGTTCATGAACACTGAAGCTTTCTTT
>many|.|TRBJ2-2|TRBV5-1
CASSLAAGMNTGELFF
TGCGCCAGCAGCTTGGCGGCCGGAATGAACACCGGGGAGCTGTTTTTT
>many|.|TRBJ1-5|TRBV25-1
CASSEPGTGQPQHF
TGTGCCAGCAGTGAACCCGGGACCGGTCAGCCCCAGCATTTT
>many|.|TRBJ1-5|TRBV3-1
CASSLGTGNSNQPQHF
TGTGCCAGCAGCCTCGGAACAGGGAATAGCAATCAGCCCCAGCATTTT
>many|.|TRBJ2-1|TRBV20-1
CSARDPGWNEQFF
TGCAGTGCTAGAGATCCAGGGTGGAATGAGCAGTTCTTC
>many|.|TRBJ1-6|TRBV5-1
CASSLGTPGGSPLHF
TGCGCCAGCAGCCTGGGGACACCGGGGGGTTCACCCCTCCACTTT
>many|.|TRBJ1-2|TRBV3-1
CASSPSDRVSYGYTF
TGTGCCAGCAGTCCCTCGGACAGAGTATCCTATGGCTACACCTTC
>many|.|TRBJ1-2|TRBV29-1
CSVDRVRGYTF
TGCAGCGTTGACAGGGTCAGGGGCTACACCTTC
>many|.|TRBJ2-5|TRBV18
CASSLRGKETQYF
TGTGCCAGCTCATTACGCGGAAAAGAGACCCAGTACTTC
>many|.|TRBJ1-4|TRBV5-6
CASSNSGTRVF
TGTGCCAGCAGCAACTCCGGGACAAGGGTCTTT